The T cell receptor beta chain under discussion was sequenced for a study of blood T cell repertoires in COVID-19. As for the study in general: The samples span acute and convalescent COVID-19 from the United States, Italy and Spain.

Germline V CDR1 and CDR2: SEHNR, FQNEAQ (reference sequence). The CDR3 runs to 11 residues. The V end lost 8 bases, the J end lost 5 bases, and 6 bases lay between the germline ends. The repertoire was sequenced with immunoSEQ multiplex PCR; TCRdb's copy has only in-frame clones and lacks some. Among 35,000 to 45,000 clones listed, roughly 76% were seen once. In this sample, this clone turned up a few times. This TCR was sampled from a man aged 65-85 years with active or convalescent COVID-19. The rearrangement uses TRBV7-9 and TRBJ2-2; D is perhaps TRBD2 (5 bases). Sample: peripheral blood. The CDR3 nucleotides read TGTGCCAGCGGAGGAACCGGGGAGCTGTTTTTT. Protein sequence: CASGGTGELFF.